Described below is a single TCR beta chain sequence and its context. The target antigen is unknown. The data were taken from a study of CD8 T cells in ankylosing spondylitis. CDR3 length: 18 amino acids. Trimming took 1 base from V and 0 from J; bases not matched to a gene: 9. Germline assignment: CDR1 SGHAT and CDR2 FQDESV (reference sequence). Study-level points and caveats: Earlier literature documents some of the motif variants in reactive arthritis synovial fluid and blood. Enrichment of disease-linked clones was reportedly significant in matched ankylosing spondylitis synovial fluid. Blood of patients with ankylosing spondylitis appeared to be characterized by a TCR beta motif of eight or nine highly homologous variants.

Researchers built TCR beta libraries using quantitative 5'-RACE with molecular barcodes. In TCRdb, the 5' RACE reads were re-called with MiXCR into one record per CDR3 protein. The repertoire has roughly 250,000 distinct CDR3 sequences, 10% to 13% of them found once; the top ten carry less than 3%. This TCR was recovered from a male donor with ankylosing spondylitis or in good health (not recorded which). Material: blood, either unsorted or a sorted T cell fraction (not recorded which). The rearrangement uses TRBV11-1 and TRBJ2-1; 7 nucleotides match TRBD2. CDR3: CASSLGLAATYSYNEQFF. In nucleotides, the CDR3 is TGTGCCAGCAGCTTAGGGCTAGCGGCTACCTACTCCTACAATGAGCAGTTCTTC.